The rows below give T cell receptor beta chains drawn from one sample of a study of monozygotic twins with inflammatory bowel disease. TCRdb reprocessed the 5' RACE reads, keeping one entry per CDR3 protein, no DNA. The sample totals some 330,000 distinct CDR3 sequences. Sequenced sample: blood. The source of these receptors is a human donor with ulcerative colitis or Crohn's disease, or a healthy co-twin of an affected twin (not recorded which). Each CDR3 is given with its conserved first and last residue.

CDR3 length: 12; J gene: TRBJ1-2; V gene: TRBV24-1; CDR3 protein: CATSDSALGYTF
CDR3 length: 12; J gene: TRBJ2-1; V gene: TRBV10-3; CDR3 protein: CAISGNSYEQFF
CDR3 length: 16; J gene: TRBJ1-1; V gene: TRBV27; CDR3 protein: CASSPGSGTVNTEAFF
CDR3 length: 15; J gene: TRBJ1-2; V gene: TRBV7-9; CDR3 protein: CASSLSAGSKNGYTF
CDR3 length: 13; J gene: TRBJ2-7; V gene: TRBV5-1; CDR3 protein: CASGEIGAYEQYF
CDR3 length: 13; J gene: TRBJ2-7; V gene: TRBV27; CDR3 protein: CASSPSGSREQYF
CDR3 length: 16; J gene: TRBJ2-5; V gene: TRBV28; CDR3 protein: CASRPTPTGGGKTQYF
CDR3 length: 13; J gene: TRBJ1-5; V gene: TRBV7-9; CDR3 protein: CASSPLGNQPQHF
CDR3 length: 14; J gene: TRBJ2-3; V gene: TRBV7-2; CDR3 protein: CASSLLGFTDTQYF
CDR3 length: 15; J gene: TRBJ2-2; V gene: TRBV5-1; CDR3 protein: CASSRTGGADGELFF
CDR3 length: 14; J gene: TRBJ2-7; V gene: TRBV20-1; CDR3 protein: CSADRPGYYGEQYF
CDR3 length: 15; J gene: TRBJ1-1; V gene: TRBV5-1; CDR3 protein: CASSLYAGLNTEAFF
CDR3 length: 15; J gene: TRBJ1-1; V gene: TRBV5-4; CDR3 protein: CASSLTDRPNTEAFF
CDR3 length: 13; J gene: TRBJ1-1; V gene: TRBV4-1; CDR3 protein: CASSRALSTEAFF
CDR3 length: 15; J gene: TRBJ2-1; V gene: TRBV3-1; CDR3 protein: CASSQGDGEYNEQFF
CDR3 length: 15; J gene: TRBJ2-7; V gene: TRBV7-9; CDR3 protein: CASSTGQGTSYEQYF
CDR3 length: 14; J gene: TRBJ2-1; V gene: TRBV5-1; CDR3 protein: CASSPTSGGPEQFF
CDR3 length: 17; J gene: TRBJ2-1; V gene: TRBV4-1; CDR3 protein: CASSPQSGASSYNEQFF
CDR3 length: 15; J gene: TRBJ2-3; V gene: TRBV6-4; CDR3 protein: CASSDGLASRNTQYF
CDR3 length: 15; J gene: TRBJ2-2; V gene: TRBV5-1; CDR3 protein: CASRLIQGATGELFF
CDR3 length: 14; J gene: TRBJ2-5; V gene: TRBV2; CDR3 protein: CASDGGRGQETQYF
CDR3 length: 16; J gene: TRBJ2-3; V gene: TRBV4-3; CDR3 protein: CASSQVRGGTADTQYF
CDR3 length: 17; J gene: TRBJ2-3; V gene: TRBV7-3; CDR3 protein: CASSLSGVKDLTDTQYF
CDR3 length: 20; J gene: TRBJ2-3; V gene: TRBV5-1; CDR3 protein: CASSLGTVSSPFSSTDTQYF
CDR3 length: 17; J gene: TRBJ2-3; V gene: TRBV28; CDR3 protein: CASSYSVRGSSTDTQYF
CDR3 length: 12; J gene: TRBJ2-3; V gene: TRBV29-1; CDR3 protein: CSTDRGTDTQYF
CDR3 length: 14; J gene: TRBJ2-1; V gene: TRBV7-9; CDR3 protein: CASSLDSGVDEQFF
CDR3 length: 15; J gene: TRBJ2-7; V gene: TRBV5-1; CDR3 protein: CASSLGRTVSYEQYF
CDR3 length: 15; J gene: TRBJ2-3; V gene: TRBV3-1; CDR3 protein: CASSSRQGRTDTQYF
CDR3 length: 14; J gene: TRBJ1-2; V gene: TRBV5-1; CDR3 protein: CASSGAGQHYGYTF
CDR3 length: 16; J gene: TRBJ2-1; V gene: TRBV20-1; CDR3 protein: CSARDKVRGKNNEQFF
CDR3 length: 15; J gene: TRBJ2-7; V gene: TRBV29-1; CDR3 protein: CSVAGGNRRLYEQYF
CDR3 length: 15; J gene: TRBJ2-7; V gene: TRBV7-9; CDR3 protein: CASSLEVTGYREQYF
CDR3 length: 16; J gene: TRBJ2-7; V gene: TRBV6-2/TRBV6-3; CDR3 protein: CASSYPGYQPQMEQYF